The rows below give T cell receptor beta chains drawn from one sample of a study of post-analysis software for immune sequencing data. MiXCR, applied by TCRdb to the PCR reads, yields one record per CDR3 protein. The data show 650,000 to 850,000 distinct CDR3 sequences, around 53% seen once. The material sequenced was blood. These receptors were collected from a girl aged 5-17 years with multiple sclerosis. Each CDR3 is given with its conserved first and last residue. The order of the fields is V gene, J gene, clone size, D gene, CDR3 protein, CDR3 DNA. A D gene is named only where the DNA matches it firmly. For some rows the clone size is stated as once, few or many, or as a class when expanded; others skip it.

v_call: TRBV7-3
j_call: TRBJ2-7
clone_size: few
d_call: TRBD1
cdr3_aa: CASSLTLGQGRNEQYF
cdr3_nt: TGTGCCAGCAGCCTAACCCTCGGACAGGGTAGGAACGAGCAGTACTTC

v_call: TRBV11-1
j_call: TRBJ2-5
clone_size: .
d_call: TRBD1
cdr3_aa: CASSRQGWGETQYF
cdr3_nt: TGTGCCAGCAGCCGACAGGGATGGGGAGAGACCCAGTACTTC

v_call: TRBV6-5
j_call: TRBJ2-1
clone_size: .
d_call: .
cdr3_aa: CATFGPYNEQFF
cdr3_nt: TGTGCCACCTTCGGACCCTACAATGAGCAGTTCTTC

v_call: TRBV5-1
j_call: TRBJ2-1
clone_size: .
d_call: TRBD2
cdr3_aa: CASSWDPGTSGNEQFF
cdr3_nt: TGCGCCAGCAGCTGGGACCCCGGGACTAGCGGCAATGAGCAGTTCTTC

v_call: TRBV15
j_call: TRBJ2-7
clone_size: few
d_call: .
cdr3_aa: CATSRGRVGSTYEQYF
cdr3_nt: TGTGCCACCAGCAGAGGCAGAGTGGGGTCGACCTACGAGCAGTACTTC

v_call: TRBV29-1
j_call: TRBJ2-5
clone_size: few
d_call: .
cdr3_aa: CSVGFGSETQYF
cdr3_nt: TGCAGCGTCGGCTTCGGGAGCGAGACTCAGTACTTC

v_call: TRBV5-1
j_call: TRBJ2-7
clone_size: .
d_call: TRBD2
cdr3_aa: CASSTGGGSTYEQYF
cdr3_nt: TGCGCCAGCAGCACGGGCGGGGGTTCAACCTACGAGCAGTACTTC

v_call: TRBV12-3/TRBV12-4
j_call: TRBJ1-2
clone_size: .
d_call: TRBD1
cdr3_aa: CASSGETGGYGYTF
cdr3_nt: TGTGCTAGCAGTGGCGAGACAGGGGGCTATGGCTACACCTTC

v_call: TRBV15
j_call: TRBJ2-5
clone_size: once
d_call: .
cdr3_aa: CATSRGGDRETQYF
cdr3_nt: TGTGCCACCAGCAGAGGGGGGGATCGCGAGACCCAGTACTTC

v_call: TRBV3-1
j_call: TRBJ2-1
clone_size: .
d_call: .
cdr3_aa: CASSPPAGGEQFF
cdr3_nt: TGTGCCAGCAGCCCCCCTGCGGGCGGGGAGCAGTTCTTC

v_call: TRBV5-1
j_call: TRBJ2-6
clone_size: .
d_call: TRBD1
cdr3_aa: CASSLGDRNSGANVLTF
cdr3_nt: TGCGCCAGCAGCCTAGGGGACAGGAACTCTGGGGCCAACGTCCTGACTTTC

v_call: TRBV6-5
j_call: TRBJ2-7
clone_size: .
d_call: .
cdr3_aa: CAVISRLSYEQYF
cdr3_nt: TGTGCCGTAATTAGCCGCCTCTCCTACGAGCAGTACTTC

v_call: TRBV13
j_call: TRBJ2-7
clone_size: .
d_call: .
cdr3_aa: CASRTTGSGREQYF
cdr3_nt: TGTGCCAGCAGAACCACAGGGAGTGGGCGCGAGCAGTACTTC

v_call: TRBV20-1
j_call: TRBJ2-1
clone_size: few
d_call: TRBD2
cdr3_aa: CSARNGAGVYNEQFF
cdr3_nt: TGCAGTGCACGGAATGGTGCGGGAGTCTACAATGAGCAGTTCTTC

v_call: TRBV24-1
j_call: TRBJ2-1
clone_size: few
d_call: TRBD1
cdr3_aa: CATSNDRDTPYNEQFF
cdr3_nt: TGTGCCACCAGTAATGACAGGGACACCCCCTACAATGAGCAGTTCTTC

v_call: TRBV7-9
j_call: TRBJ1-5
clone_size: many
d_call: .
cdr3_aa: CASSLQGNQPQHF
cdr3_nt: TGTGCCAGCAGTCTCCAAGGCAATCAGCCCCAGCATTTT

v_call: TRBV29-1
j_call: TRBJ1-5
clone_size: many
d_call: TRBD1
cdr3_aa: CSVGVGGAGNQPQHF
cdr3_nt: TGCAGCGTGGGGGTAGGGGGCGCGGGCAATCAGCCCCAGCATTTT

v_call: TRBV20-1
j_call: TRBJ1-1
clone_size: .
d_call: .
cdr3_aa: CSARDPGRGKAEAFF
cdr3_nt: TGCAGTGCTAGAGACCCCGGGAGGGGGAAGGCTGAAGCTTTCTTT

v_call: TRBV5-1
j_call: TRBJ2-5
clone_size: .
d_call: .
cdr3_aa: CASSLDSGAGTQYF
cdr3_nt: TGCGCCAGCAGCTTGGATAGCGGCGCGGGGACCCAGTACTTC

v_call: TRBV20-1
j_call: TRBJ2-5
clone_size: .
d_call: .
cdr3_aa: CSAIAVQETQYF
cdr3_nt: TGCAGTGCGATAGCGGTGCAAGAGACCCAGTACTTC

v_call: TRBV6-5
j_call: TRBJ2-7
clone_size: .
d_call: TRBD1
cdr3_aa: CASSLQDRRYEQYF
cdr3_nt: TGTGCCAGCAGTCTTCAGGACAGGCGGTACGAGCAGTACTTC

v_call: TRBV5-1
j_call: TRBJ2-7
clone_size: once
d_call: TRBD1
cdr3_aa: CTSSLGGTGGYEQYF
cdr3_nt: TGCACCAGCAGTCTTGGAGGGACAGGGGGCTACGAGCAGTACTTC

v_call: TRBV27
j_call: TRBJ1-1
clone_size: .
d_call: .
cdr3_aa: CASSRTSSSGPNEQFF
cdr3_nt: TGTGCCAGCAGCCGGACTAGCTCCTCGGGGCCTAATGAGCAGTTCTTT

v_call: TRBV6-1
j_call: TRBJ1-6
clone_size: .
d_call: .
cdr3_aa: CASSLAIANSPLHF
cdr3_nt: TGTGCCAGCAGTTTGGCCATCGCGAATTCACCCCTCCACTTT

v_call: TRBV9
j_call: TRBJ1-2
clone_size: .
d_call: .
cdr3_aa: CASSVSDTNGYTF
cdr3_nt: TGTGCCAGCAGCGTTTCAGACACCAATGGCTACACCTTC

v_call: TRBV29-1
j_call: TRBJ2-7
clone_size: .
d_call: .
cdr3_aa: CSVEDSGKRGEQYF
cdr3_nt: TGCAGCGTTGAAGACTCGGGGAAGAGAGGCGAGCAGTACTTC

v_call: TRBV25-1
j_call: TRBJ2-7
clone_size: .
d_call: TRBD1
cdr3_aa: CASSLPGQGFHEQYF
cdr3_nt: TGTGCCAGCAGTCTCCCGGGACAGGGTTTCCACGAGCAGTACTTC

v_call: TRBV6-5
j_call: TRBJ1-5
clone_size: few
d_call: .
cdr3_aa: CASCSYLASDQPQHF
cdr3_nt: TGTGCCAGCTGCAGTTATCTGGCCAGTGATCAGCCCCAGCATTTT

v_call: TRBV7-9
j_call: TRBJ2-1
clone_size: .
d_call: .
cdr3_aa: CAILMSSSYNEQFF
cdr3_nt: TGTGCCATCCTCATGTCAAGCTCCTACAATGAGCAGTTCTTC

v_call: TRBV29-1
j_call: TRBJ2-7
clone_size: few
d_call: .
cdr3_aa: CSVPGSYEQYF
cdr3_nt: TGCAGCGTCCCTGGGAGCTACGAGCAGTACTTC